Following are 20 T cell receptor beta chains from one sample sequenced in a study of resident and recirculating memory T cells in vitiligo (dated by TCRdb to between 2017 and 2018). The library was produced with the immunoSEQ multiplex PCR assay. TCRdb took this table from immuneACCESS and kept in-frame rearrangements with V and J called. Such tables lack part of the clones; where checked against another copy, unresolved V genes explain under half of the gap, and the rest is unexplained. Counted in this sample were 70,000 to 95,000 clones; 92% of them appeared once. The leading ten clones occupy more than 4.5% of the sample. The specimen was blood. The receptor set was obtained from a male donor with vitiligo.

This chain links TRBV7-2 with TRBJ1-2; D remains unclear. The germline CDR1 and CDR2 sequences are SGHTA and FQGNSA. The CDR3 has 13 residues. V lost 8 bases and J 2 bases, leaving 12 bases between the germline ends. The CDR3 protein is CASRSSLNYGYTF. CDR3 coding DNA: TGTGCCAGCCGCTCGTCGCTAAACTATGGCTACACCTTC.

This clone has a single count. V gene TRBV10-3 combines with J gene TRBJ1-4; 9 bases map to TRBD1. The germline gives CDR1 ENHRY, CDR2 SYGVKD. Trimming at V came to 6 bases and at J to 8 bases, leaving 7 bases not matched to a gene. The CDR3 length is 14 residues. CDR3 DNA sequence: TGTGCCATCAGGAGGACAGGGGCGGGAGAAAAACTGTTTTTT. Translated, it gives CAIRRTGAGEKLFF.

CDR3 amino acids: CASSRTSGGSLYNEQFF. The CDR3 DNA reads TGTGCCAGCAGCAGAACATCAGGGGGATCCCTGTACAATGAGCAGTTCTTC. V and J are TRBV5-4 and TRBJ2-1; TRBD1 matches at 7 bases. J lost 4 bases, V lost 4 bases, and 14 bases had no gene match. The CDR3 loop spans 17 amino acids. Looked up from germline, CDR1 is SGHNT and CDR2 is YYREEE (reference sequence). The whole variable domain, filled in from reference TRBV5-4 and TRBJ2-1, reads ETGVTQSPTHLIKTRGQQVTLRCSSQSGHNTVSWYQQALGQGPQFIFQYYREEENGRGNFPPRFSGLQFPNYSSELNVNALELDDSALYLCASSRTSGGSLYNEQFFGPGTRLTVL.

V gene TRBV7-9 combines with J gene TRBJ2-7; maybe TRBD1 (5 bases). Germline CDR1 SEHNR, CDR2 FQNEAQ (reference sequence). V was trimmed by 4 bases and J by 6 bases, leaving 13 bases between them. The CDR3 sequence is 13 residues long. This chain's CDR3 is CASSSREVGEQYF. CDR3 DNA: TGTGCCAGCAGCTCCAGGGAAGTCGGCGAGCAGTACTTC.

This rearrangement joins TRBV28 to TRBJ1-4, with 10 bases aligning to TRBD1. CDR3 length equals 17 residues. Germline CDR1 MDHEN, CDR2 SYDVKM. Trimming removed 1 base from V and 8 bases from J; junction bases left unmatched: 10. The CDR3: CASSLSSRQGAWEKLFF. The DNA of the CDR3 is TGTGCCAGCAGTTTATCCAGTAGACAGGGGGCGTGGGAAAAACTGTTTTTT.

The chain links TRBV27 to TRBJ2-7; D is possibly TRBD2 (5 bases). CDR3 length: 16 amino acids. V was pared by 5 bases and J by 4 bases, with 21 bases between. From germline, CDR1 is MNHEY and CDR2 SMNVEV (reference sequence). Here the CDR3 DNA reads TGTGCCAGCAGTACCAACCCCATGGGCGGAGGTTACGAGCAGTACTTC. It is translated as CASSTNPMGGGYEQYF.

Turning to this clone: Its ends do not fully match the called genes, so a read error is possible. The chain has TRBV28 and TRBJ2-5, with 7 positions matching TRBD2. The CDR3 has 13 residues. From germline, CDR1 is MDHEN and CDR2 SYDVKM. CDR3 protein: CASRVARAGACHF. In DNA form, the CDR3 reads TGTGCCAGCAGGGTTGCTAGGGCGGGAGCCTGTCACTTC.

The chain links TRBV19 to TRBJ1-5, with TRBD1 identical over 8 bases. With 6 bases clipped from V and 7 bases from J, the junction kept 5 bases outside the gene matches. The CDR3 sequence is 13 residues long. CDR1 and CDR2 (germline): LNHDA, SQIVND (reference sequence). Here the CDR3 DNA reads TGTGCCAGTAGCGGACAGGGCGAACAGCCCCAGCATTTT. Residues: CASSGQGEQPQHF.

The rearrangement links TRBV6-5 to TRBJ2-7; 7 nucleotides line up with TRBD1. CDR1 and CDR2 (germline): MNHEY, SVGAGI. The CDR3 extends over 12 amino acids. Losses at the gene ends were 5 bases for V and 3 bases for J; bases not matched to a gene: 1. CDR3 nucleotides: TGTGCCAGCAGTAGACAGGGCTACGAGCAGTACTTC. The encoded protein is CASSRQGYEQYF.

The rearrangement joins TRBV6-6 to TRBJ2-3; 11 bases agree with TRBD2. Germline V CDR1 and CDR2: MNHNY, SVGAGI (reference sequence). The CDR3 is made up of 16 amino acids. The ends lost 2 bases at V and 4 bases at J; junction bases unmatched: 5. CDR3 amino acids: CASSYGIAGGPDTQYF. The CDR3 bases are TGTGCCAGCAGTTACGGGATAGCGGGAGGGCCAGATACGCAGTATTTT.

The chain links TRBV7-9 to TRBJ2-1; D might be TRBD2 (7 bases). Germline loops: CDR1 SEHNR, CDR2 FQNEAQ (reference sequence). This CDR3 spans 14 amino acids. Trimming took 0 bases from V and 8 from J, leaving 11 bases between them. The CDR3: CASSLAGGGDEQFF. The CDR3 bases are TGTGCCAGCAGCTTAGCGGGAGGGGGGGATGAGCAGTTCTTC.

This clone was counted a single time. The genes are TRBV30 and TRBJ2-5, with 9 bases matching TRBD2. V shed 2 bases and J 2 bases; nucleotides not matched to a gene: 9. The CDR3 spans 16 residues. The V gene's germline CDR1 is GTSNPN and CDR2 SVGIG (reference sequence). The CDR3 DNA is TGTGCCTGGAGTCCTCAAGCGGGGGGCCTACAAGAGACCCAGTACTTC. Translation gives CAWSPQAGGLQETQYF.

This clone was seen a handful of times. The rearrangement uses TRBV4-1 and TRBJ2-1, with 14 nucleotides matching TRBD2. Per the germline V gene, CDR1 is MGHRA and CDR2 is YSYEKL. J gave up 9 bases and V 8 bases, and 9 bases lay outside the gene matches. This CDR3 has 15 amino acids. The CDR3 nucleotides read TGCGCCAGCCGCCCCGGACTAGCGGGAGGCGGTGAGCAGTTCTTC. The encoded protein is CASRPGLAGGGEQFF.

In its sample, this clone was seen once. An end of the junction differs from the germline gene, which may be a read error. This chain joins TRBV2 and TRBJ2-7, with 7 bases aligning to TRBD2. The CDR3 spans 12 residues. In germline, CDR1 is SNHLY, CDR2 FYNNEI. CDR3 DNA sequence: TGTGCCAGCAGTGAAGAGGGCGGGAGTATGGACTTC. The encoded protein is CASSEEGGSMDF.

The rearrangement links TRBV9 to TRBJ2-7; 10 nucleotides agree with TRBD2. CDR1 and CDR2 from the germline V gene are SGDLS and YYNGEE. This CDR3 has 15 amino acids. J was trimmed by 3 bases and V by 4 bases; bases with no gene match: 7. CDR3 sequence: CASSPRLAGLYEQYF. CDR3 sequence (DNA): TGTGCCAGCAGCCCCAGACTAGCGGGCCTCTACGAGCAGTACTTC.

This clone appeared a single time. This chain joins TRBV9 and TRBJ2-3; 8 nucleotides align to TRBD2. The germline V gene has CDR1 SGDLS and CDR2 YYNGEE. The length of the CDR3 is 15 residues. Trimming cost V 0 bases and J 3 bases; bases outside gene matches: 3. The chain's CDR3 is CASSVVPGGTDTQYF. The CDR3 nucleotides are TGTGCCAGCAGCGTAGTTCCGGGGGGGACAGATACGCAGTATTTT.

This clone has a single count. The rearrangement uses TRBV28 and TRBJ1-2; the D is unclear. Between the trimmed V and J ends, which lost 2 bases and 2 bases, there was a span of 9 bases. The V gene's germline CDR1 is MDHEN and CDR2 SYDVKM. CDR3 size: 14 residues. Here the CDR3 DNA reads TGTGCCAGCAGTTTACAGGCGACGAACTATGGCTACACCTTC. Translated, it gives CASSLQATNYGYTF.

This rearrangement joins TRBV4-1 to TRBJ2-2; TRBD1 matches 9 bases. CDR1 MGHRA and CDR2 YSYEKL come from the germline V gene. CDR3 size: 16 residues. The junction had 4 bases not matched to a gene; V was cut back by 4 bases and J by 1 base. In nucleotides, the CDR3 is TGCGCCAGCAGCCCTCCGGGACAGGGGAACACCGGGGAGCTGTTTTTT. Its protein is CASSPPGQGNTGELFF.

V and J are TRBV5-8 and TRBJ2-1; 10 bases match TRBD2. V was pared by 5 bases and J by 0 bases, with 14 bases of the junction left unmatched. Germline V gene sequence: CDR1 SGHTS, CDR2 YDEGEE. The CDR3 is 19 amino acids. The CDR3 spells CASRGAGGGGTGSYNEQFF. The CDR3, as DNA: TGTGCCAGCAGGGGAGCGGGAGGGGGGGGAACGGGCTCCTACAATGAGCAGTTCTTC.

The chain links TRBV6-1 to TRBJ2-1, with D perhaps matching TRBD2 (6 bases). Trimming removed 3 bases from V and 8 bases from J, with 14 bases in between. This CDR3 spans 14 amino acids. Germline values: CDR1 MNHNS, CDR2 SASEGT. The CDR3 DNA follows: TGTGCCAGCAGTGAGAGAGCGGGCAGGGATGAGCAGTTCTTC. The encoded protein is CASSERAGRDEQFF.